This TCR beta chain is from a study of monozygotic twins with cystic fibrosis. Study summary: Roughly 3 micrograms of fragmented DNA underwent roughly 16 PCR cycles for library preparation. Study results and caveats: V usage most resembled the co-twin in 13 of 16 pairs. Low clonality (median roughly 0.009) suggested a mostly naive repertoire.

To note about this clone: Antigen: not known.

Measured with immunoSEQ multiplex PCR; TCRdb has only the in-frame clones, and not every one. Here the sample spans about 22,000 clones, over 95% being singletons. This CDR3 spans 16 amino acids. Trimming removed 4 bases from V and 4 bases from J; junction bases left unmatched: 9. Germline CDR1 reads SEHNR; CDR2 reads FQNEAQ (reference sequence). This clonotype was obtained from a girl aged 10-17 years with cystic fibrosis. V and J are TRBV7-9 and TRBJ2-7; 11 bases map to TRBD1. Sequencing input: blood. The chain's CDR3 is CASSSSGQGAWYEQYF. Here the CDR3 DNA reads TGTGCCAGCAGCTCCTCCGGACAGGGGGCATGGTACGAGCAGTACTTC.